This TCR beta chain appears in the sequencing data of a study of blood T cells in healthy people across ages. Study observations and caveats: Any conclusive comparison of naive versus antigen-experienced cells was prevented by using unsorted PBMCs. Age showed a roughly linear inverse relationship with TCR beta diversity per million T cells.

Details on this clonotype: The antigen is unknown.

The CDR3 sequence is 16 residues long. Trimming took 4 bases from V and 4 from J, leaving 17 bases between them. Germline CDR1 is LGHNA and CDR2 is YNFKEQ. Every participating donor contributed 7.5 to 10 milliliters of peripheral blood through a draw. A second PCR of 7 to 11 cycles used a sample-barcoded 5' primer and a J-beta primer mix. TCRdb recomputed calls from the 5' RACE reads with MiXCR, one row per CDR3 protein. The sample yields 850,000 to 1,000,000 distinct CDR3 sequences, around 48% seen once. The TCR originated in a man aged 25 to 40 in good health. Sequencing input: blood. The genes are TRBV4-2 and TRBJ2-1; D may be TRBD1 (6 bases). CDR3 in DNA: TGTGCCAGCAGCCTAGAGGTCGCAGGGGCTTACAATGAGCAGTTCTTC. Protein sequence: CASSLEVAGAYNEQFF.